The entry below gives a single T cell receptor beta chain sequence along with its context. This record belongs to a study of cytomegalovirus exposure and HLA in healthy donors. Germline V gene lookup returns CDR1 MNHEY and CDR2 SVGAGI. The V and J ends lost 0 bases and 3 bases respectively, with 12 bases between them. The CDR3 totals 15 residues. PCR involved 60 Vbeta and 13 Jbeta primers. Clones were sequenced by immunoSEQ multiplex PCR, and TCRdb holds only the in-frame ones, with some missing. The table shows approximately 220,000 clones, with roughly 84% occurring only once. J is TRBJ2-7 and V is TRBV6-5; D is undetermined. The source of this sequence is a boy between 2 and 15 years old in good health and CMV-seronegative. The specimen was PBMCs. The CDR3 DNA sequence: TGTGCCAGCAGTTACTCATTCCGAACTGACTACGAGCAGTACTTC. Translating gives CASSYSFRTDYEQYF.